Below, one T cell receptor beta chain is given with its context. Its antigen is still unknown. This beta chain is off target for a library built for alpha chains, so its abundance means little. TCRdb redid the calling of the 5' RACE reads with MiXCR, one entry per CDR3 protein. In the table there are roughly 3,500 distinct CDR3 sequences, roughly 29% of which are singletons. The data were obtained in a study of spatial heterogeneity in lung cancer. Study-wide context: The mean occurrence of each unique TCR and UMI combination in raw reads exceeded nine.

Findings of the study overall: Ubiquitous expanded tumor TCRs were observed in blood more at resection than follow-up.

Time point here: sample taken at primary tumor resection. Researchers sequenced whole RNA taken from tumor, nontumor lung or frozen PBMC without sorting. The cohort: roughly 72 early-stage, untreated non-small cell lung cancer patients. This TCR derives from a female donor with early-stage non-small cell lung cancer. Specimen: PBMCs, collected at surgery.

The CDR3 spells CASSPENTGELFF. Here the CDR3 DNA reads TGTGCCAGCAGCCCGGAAAACACCGGGGAGCTGTTTTTT. This rearrangement joins TRBV7-9 to TRBJ2-2; D gene uncertain. The germline V gene has CDR1 SEHNR and CDR2 FQNEAQ (reference sequence). CDR3 length: 13 residues. Trimming took off 5 bases at V and 2 bases at J, with 6 bases between the two ends.